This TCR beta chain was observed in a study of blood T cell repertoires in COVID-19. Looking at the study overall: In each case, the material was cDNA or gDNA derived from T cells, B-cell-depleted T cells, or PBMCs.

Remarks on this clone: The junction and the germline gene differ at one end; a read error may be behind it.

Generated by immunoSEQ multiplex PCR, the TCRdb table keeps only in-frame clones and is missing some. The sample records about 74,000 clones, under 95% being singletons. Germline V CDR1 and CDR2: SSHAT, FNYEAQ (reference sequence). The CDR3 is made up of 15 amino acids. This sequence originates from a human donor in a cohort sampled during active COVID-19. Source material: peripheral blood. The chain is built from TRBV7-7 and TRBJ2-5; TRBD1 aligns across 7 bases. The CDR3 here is CASSNGRGTGETQYF. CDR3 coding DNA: TGTGCTAGCAGCAACGGCAGGGGGACCGGGGAGACCCAGTACTTC.